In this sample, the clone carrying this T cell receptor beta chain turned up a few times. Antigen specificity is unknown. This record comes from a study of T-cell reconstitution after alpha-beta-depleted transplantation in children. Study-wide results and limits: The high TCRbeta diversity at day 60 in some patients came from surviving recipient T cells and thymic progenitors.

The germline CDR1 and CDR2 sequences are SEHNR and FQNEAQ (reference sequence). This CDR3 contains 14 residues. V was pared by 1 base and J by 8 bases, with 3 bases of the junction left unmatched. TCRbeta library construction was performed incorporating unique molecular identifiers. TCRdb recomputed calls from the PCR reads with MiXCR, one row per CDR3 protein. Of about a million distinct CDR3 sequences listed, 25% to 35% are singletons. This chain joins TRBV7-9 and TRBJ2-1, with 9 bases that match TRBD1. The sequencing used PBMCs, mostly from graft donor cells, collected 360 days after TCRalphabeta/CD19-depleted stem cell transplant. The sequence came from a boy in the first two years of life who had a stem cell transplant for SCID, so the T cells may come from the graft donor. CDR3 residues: CASSLGDRVDEQFF. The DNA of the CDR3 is TGTGCCAGCAGCTTAGGGGACAGGGTGGATGAGCAGTTCTTC.